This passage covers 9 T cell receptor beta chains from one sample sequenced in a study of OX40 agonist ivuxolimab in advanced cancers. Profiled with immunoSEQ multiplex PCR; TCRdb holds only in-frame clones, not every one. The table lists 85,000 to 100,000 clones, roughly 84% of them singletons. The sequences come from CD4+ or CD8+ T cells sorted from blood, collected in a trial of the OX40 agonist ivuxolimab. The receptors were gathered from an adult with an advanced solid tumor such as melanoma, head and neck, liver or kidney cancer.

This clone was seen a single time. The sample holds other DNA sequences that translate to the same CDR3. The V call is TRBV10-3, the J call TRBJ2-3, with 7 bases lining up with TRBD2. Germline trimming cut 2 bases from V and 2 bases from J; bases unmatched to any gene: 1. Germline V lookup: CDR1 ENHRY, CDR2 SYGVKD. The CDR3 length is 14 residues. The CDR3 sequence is CAISEGGDTDTQYF. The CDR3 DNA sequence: TGTGCCATCAGTGAGGGGGGGGACACAGATACGCAGTATTTT.

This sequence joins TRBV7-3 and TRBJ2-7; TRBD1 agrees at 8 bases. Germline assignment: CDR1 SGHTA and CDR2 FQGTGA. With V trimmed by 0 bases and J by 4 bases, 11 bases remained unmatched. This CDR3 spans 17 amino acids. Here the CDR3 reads CASSLTPPGQGAYEQYF. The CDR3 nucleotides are TGTGCCAGCAGCTTAACCCCCCCCGGGCAGGGGGCTTACGAGCAGTACTTC. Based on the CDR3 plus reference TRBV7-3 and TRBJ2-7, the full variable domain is GAGVSQTPSNKVTEKGKYVELRCDPISGHTALYWYRQSLGQGPEFLIYFQGTGAADDSGLPNDRFFAVRPEGSVSTLKIQRTERGDSAVYLCASSLTPPGQGAYEQYFGPGTRLTVT.

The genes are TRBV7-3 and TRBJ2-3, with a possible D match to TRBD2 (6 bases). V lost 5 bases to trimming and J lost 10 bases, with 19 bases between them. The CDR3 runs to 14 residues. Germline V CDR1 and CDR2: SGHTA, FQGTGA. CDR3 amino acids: CASSPRPEEGPQYF. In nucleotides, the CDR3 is TGTGCCAGCAGCCCTCGACCCGAGGAGGGGCCGCAGTATTTT.

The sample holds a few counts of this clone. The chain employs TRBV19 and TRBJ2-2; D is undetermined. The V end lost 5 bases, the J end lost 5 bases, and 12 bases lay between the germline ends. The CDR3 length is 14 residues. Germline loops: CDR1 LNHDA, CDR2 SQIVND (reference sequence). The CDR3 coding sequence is TGTGCCAGTAGTTTAGGGCCAGAGACCGGGGAGCTGTTTTTT. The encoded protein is CASSLGPETGELFF.

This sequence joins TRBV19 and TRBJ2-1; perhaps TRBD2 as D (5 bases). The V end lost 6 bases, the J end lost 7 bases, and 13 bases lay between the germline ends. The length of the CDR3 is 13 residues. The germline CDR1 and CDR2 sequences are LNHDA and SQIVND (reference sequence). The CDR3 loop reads CASRRTGDNEQFF. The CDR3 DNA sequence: TGTGCCAGTAGAAGGACTGGGGATAATGAGCAGTTCTTC.

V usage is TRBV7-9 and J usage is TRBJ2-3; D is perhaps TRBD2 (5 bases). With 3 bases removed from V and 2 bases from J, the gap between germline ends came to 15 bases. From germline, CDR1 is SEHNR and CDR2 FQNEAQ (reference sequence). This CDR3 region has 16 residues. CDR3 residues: CASSFLEDWYTDTQYF. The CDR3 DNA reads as TGTGCCAGCAGCTTTTTAGAGGACTGGTACACAGATACGCAGTATTTT.

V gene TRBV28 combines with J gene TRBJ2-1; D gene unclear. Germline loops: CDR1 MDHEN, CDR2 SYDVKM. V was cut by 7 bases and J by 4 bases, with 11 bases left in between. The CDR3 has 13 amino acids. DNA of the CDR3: TGTGCCAGCACCAGGTCCGGGTACAATGAGCAGTTCTTC. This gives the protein CASTRSGYNEQFF.

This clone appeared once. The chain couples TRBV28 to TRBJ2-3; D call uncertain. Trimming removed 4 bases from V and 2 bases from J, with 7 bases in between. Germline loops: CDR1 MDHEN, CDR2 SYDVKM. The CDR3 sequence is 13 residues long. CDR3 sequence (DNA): TGTGCCAGCAGTTCGCCAACCACAGATACGCAGTATTTT. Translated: CASSSPTTDTQYF.

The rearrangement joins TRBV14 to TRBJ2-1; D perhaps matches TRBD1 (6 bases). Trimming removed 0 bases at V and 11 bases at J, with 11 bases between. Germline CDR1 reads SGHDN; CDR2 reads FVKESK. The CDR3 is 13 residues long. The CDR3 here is CASSQDPRDKQFF. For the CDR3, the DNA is TGTGCCAGCAGCCAAGATCCCCGGGACAAGCAGTTCTTC.